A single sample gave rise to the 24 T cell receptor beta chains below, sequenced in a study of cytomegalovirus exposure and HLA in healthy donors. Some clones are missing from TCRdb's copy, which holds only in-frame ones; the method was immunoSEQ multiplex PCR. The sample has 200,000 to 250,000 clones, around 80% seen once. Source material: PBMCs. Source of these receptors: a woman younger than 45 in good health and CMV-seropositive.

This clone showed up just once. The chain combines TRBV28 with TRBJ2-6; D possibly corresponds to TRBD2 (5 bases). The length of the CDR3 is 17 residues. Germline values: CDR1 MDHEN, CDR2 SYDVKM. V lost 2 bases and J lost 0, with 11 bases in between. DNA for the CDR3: TGTGCCAGCAGTTTAGGTTATGGACTCTCTGGGGCCAACGTCCTGACTTTC. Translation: CASSLGYGLSGANVLTF. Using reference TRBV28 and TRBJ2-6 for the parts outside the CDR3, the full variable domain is DVKVTQSSRYLVKRTGEKVFLECVQDMDHENMFWYRQDPGLGLRLIYFSYDVKMKEKGDIPEGYSVSREKKERFSLILESASTNQTSMYLCASSLGYGLSGANVLTFGAGSRLTVL.

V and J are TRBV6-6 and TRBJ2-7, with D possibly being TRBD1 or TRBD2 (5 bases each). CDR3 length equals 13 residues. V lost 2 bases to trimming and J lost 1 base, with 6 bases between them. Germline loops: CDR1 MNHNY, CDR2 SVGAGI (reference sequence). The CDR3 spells CASSYEGSYEQYF. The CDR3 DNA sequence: TGTGCCAGCAGTTACGAGGGGTCCTACGAGCAGTACTTC.

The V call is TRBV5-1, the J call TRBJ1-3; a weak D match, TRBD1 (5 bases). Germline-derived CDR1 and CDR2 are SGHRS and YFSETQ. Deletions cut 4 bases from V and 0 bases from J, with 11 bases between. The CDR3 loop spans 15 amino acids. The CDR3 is CASSEQAYSGNTIYF. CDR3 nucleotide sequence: TGCGCCAGCAGCGAACAGGCTTACTCTGGAAACACCATATATTTT.

The CDR3 nucleotides are TGTGCCACCAGCAGCCCGGTATATGGCTACACCTTC. As protein: CATSSPVYGYTF. The V call is TRBV15, the J call TRBJ1-2; D remains ambiguous. The CDR3 spans 12 residues. V lost 3 bases and J 5 bases, leaving 7 bases between the germline ends. The germline CDR1 and CDR2 sequences are LNHNV and YYDKDF (reference sequence).

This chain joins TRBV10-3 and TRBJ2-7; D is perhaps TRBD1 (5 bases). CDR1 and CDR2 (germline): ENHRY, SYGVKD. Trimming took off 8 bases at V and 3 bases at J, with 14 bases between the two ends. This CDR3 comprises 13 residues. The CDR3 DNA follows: TGTGCCATCTCAGGGCAGGGTCTCTACGAGCAGTACTTC. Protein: CAISGQGLYEQYF.

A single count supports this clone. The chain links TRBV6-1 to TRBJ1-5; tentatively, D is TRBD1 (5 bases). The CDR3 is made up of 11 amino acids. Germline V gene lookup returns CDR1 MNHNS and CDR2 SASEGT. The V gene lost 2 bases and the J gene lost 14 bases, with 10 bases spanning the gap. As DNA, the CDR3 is TGTGCCAGCAGTGAATTCGGGACCAAGCATTTT. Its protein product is CASSEFGTKHF.

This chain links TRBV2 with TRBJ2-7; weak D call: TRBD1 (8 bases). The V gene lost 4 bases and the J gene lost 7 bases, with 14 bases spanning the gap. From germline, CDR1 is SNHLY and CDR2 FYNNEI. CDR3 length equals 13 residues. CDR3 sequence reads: CASSVDREGEQYF. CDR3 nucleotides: TGTGCCAGCAGTGTGGACAGGGAGGGTGAGCAGTACTTC.

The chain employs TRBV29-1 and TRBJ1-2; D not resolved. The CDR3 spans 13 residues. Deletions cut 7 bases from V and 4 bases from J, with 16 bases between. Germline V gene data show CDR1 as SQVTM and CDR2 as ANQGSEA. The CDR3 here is CSAEVSFSYGYTF. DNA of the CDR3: TGCAGCGCCGAAGTATCTTTTAGCTATGGCTACACCTTC.

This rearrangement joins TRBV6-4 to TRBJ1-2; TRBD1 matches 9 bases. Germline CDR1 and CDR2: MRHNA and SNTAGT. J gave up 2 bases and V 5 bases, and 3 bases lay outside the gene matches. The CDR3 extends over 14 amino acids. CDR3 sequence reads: CASSPGTGNYGYTF. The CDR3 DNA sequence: TGTGCCAGCAGTCCCGGGACAGGGAACTATGGCTACACCTTC.

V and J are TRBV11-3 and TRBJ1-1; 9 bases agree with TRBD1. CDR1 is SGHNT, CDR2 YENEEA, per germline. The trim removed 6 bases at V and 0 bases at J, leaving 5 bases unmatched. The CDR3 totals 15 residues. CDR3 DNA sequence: TGTGCCAGCAGGGGACAGGGACAGGTGAACACTGAAGCTTTCTTT. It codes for CASRGQGQVNTEAFF.

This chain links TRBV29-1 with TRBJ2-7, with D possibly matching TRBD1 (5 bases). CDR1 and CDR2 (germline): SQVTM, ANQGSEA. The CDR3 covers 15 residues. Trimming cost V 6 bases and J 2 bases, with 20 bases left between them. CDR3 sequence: CSVAGHTKTTYEQYF. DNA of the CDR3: TGCAGCGTGGCCGGACATACCAAAACCACCTACGAGCAGTACTTC.

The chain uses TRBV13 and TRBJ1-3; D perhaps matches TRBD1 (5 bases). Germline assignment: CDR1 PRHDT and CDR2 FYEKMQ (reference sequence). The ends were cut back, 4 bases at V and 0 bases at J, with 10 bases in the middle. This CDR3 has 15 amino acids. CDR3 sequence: CASSSGPNSGNTIYF. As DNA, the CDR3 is TGTGCCAGCAGCTCGGGACCGAACTCTGGAAACACCATATATTTT.

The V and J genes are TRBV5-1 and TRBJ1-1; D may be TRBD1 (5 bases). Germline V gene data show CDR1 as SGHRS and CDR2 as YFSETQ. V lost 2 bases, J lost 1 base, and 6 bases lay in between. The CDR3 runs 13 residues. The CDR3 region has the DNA TGCGCCAGCAGCTTAAGGGGGAACACTGAAGCTTTCTTT. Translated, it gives CASSLRGNTEAFF.

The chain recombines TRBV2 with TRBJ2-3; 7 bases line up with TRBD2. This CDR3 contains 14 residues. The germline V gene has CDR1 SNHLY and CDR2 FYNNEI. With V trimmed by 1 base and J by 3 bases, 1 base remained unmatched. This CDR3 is CASSEGDYTDTQYF. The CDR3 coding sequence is TGTGCCAGCAGTGAAGGGGACTATACAGATACGCAGTATTTT.

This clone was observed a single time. CDR3 nucleotide sequence: TGTGCCAGCAGGCACAGGGGAGGTGACGGCACTGAAGCTTTCTTT. Translated, it gives CASRHRGGDGTEAFF. V is TRBV2 and J is TRBJ1-1; 7 bases line up with TRBD1. Germline V lookup: CDR1 SNHLY, CDR2 FYNNEI. V lost 6 bases, J lost 4 bases, and 11 bases stayed unmatched. This CDR3 has 15 residues.

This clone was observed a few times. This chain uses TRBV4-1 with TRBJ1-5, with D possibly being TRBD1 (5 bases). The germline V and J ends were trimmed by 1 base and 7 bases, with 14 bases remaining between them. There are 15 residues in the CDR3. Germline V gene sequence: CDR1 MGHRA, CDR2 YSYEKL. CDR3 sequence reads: CASSQGGGSGQPQHF. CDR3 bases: TGCGCCAGCAGCCAAGGGGGGGGTTCTGGGCAGCCCCAGCATTTT.

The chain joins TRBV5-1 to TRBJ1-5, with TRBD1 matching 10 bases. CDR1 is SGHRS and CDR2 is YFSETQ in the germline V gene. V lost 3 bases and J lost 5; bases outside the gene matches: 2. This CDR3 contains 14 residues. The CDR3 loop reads CASSSGQGDQPQHF. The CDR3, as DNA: TGCGCCAGCAGCTCCGGACAGGGGGATCAGCCCCAGCATTTT.

CDR3 sequence reads: CASSFRHEQFF. In DNA, the CDR3 is TGTGCCAGCAGCTTTCGTCATGAGCAGTTCTTC. The chain uses TRBV13 and TRBJ2-1; D uncertain. In germline, CDR1 is PRHDT, CDR2 FYEKMQ (reference sequence). V shed 3 bases and J shed 8 bases, with 5 bases lying between them. The CDR3 extends over 11 amino acids.

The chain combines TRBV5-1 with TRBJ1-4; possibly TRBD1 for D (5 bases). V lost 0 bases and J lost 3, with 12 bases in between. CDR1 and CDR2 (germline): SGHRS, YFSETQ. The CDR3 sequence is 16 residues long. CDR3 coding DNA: TGCGCCAGCAGCTTGGGTAGAGGGGTTGCTAATGAAAAACTGTTTTTT. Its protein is CASSLGRGVANEKLFF.

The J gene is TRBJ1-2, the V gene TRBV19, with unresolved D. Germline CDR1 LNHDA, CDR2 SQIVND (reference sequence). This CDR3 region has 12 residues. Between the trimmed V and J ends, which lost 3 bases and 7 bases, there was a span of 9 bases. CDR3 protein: CASSILGRGYTF. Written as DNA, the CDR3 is TGTGCCAGTAGTATTCTCGGACGTGGCTACACCTTC.

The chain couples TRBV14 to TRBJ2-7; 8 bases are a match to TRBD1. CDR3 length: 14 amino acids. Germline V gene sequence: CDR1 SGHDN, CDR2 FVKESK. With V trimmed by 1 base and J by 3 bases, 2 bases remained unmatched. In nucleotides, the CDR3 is TGTGCCAGCAGCCAAGTTGACAGGGGCTACGAGCAGTACTTC. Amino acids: CASSQVDRGYEQYF.

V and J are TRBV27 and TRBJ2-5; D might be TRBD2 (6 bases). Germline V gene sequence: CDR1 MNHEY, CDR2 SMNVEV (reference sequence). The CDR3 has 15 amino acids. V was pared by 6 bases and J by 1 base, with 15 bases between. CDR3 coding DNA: TGTGCCAGCAGCGAAACGGGAGCCTTCCAAGAGACCCAGTACTTC. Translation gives CASSETGAFQETQYF.

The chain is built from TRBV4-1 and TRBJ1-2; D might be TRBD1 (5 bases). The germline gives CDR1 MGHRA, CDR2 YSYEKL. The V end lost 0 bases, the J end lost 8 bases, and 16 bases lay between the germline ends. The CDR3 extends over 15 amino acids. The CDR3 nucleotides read TGCGCCAGCAGCCAAGATGGAGGTGCAGGGAGAGGCTACACCTTC. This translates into CASSQDGGAGRGYTF.

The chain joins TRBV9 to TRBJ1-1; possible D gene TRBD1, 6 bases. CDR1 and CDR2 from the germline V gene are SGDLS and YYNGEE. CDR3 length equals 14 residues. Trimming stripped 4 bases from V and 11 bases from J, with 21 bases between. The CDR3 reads CASSLTGADLTAFF. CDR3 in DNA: TGTGCCAGCAGCCTAACGGGGGCGGACCTAACTGCTTTCTTT.